This T cell receptor beta chain originates from a study of cytomegalovirus exposure and HLA in healthy donors. Study summary: An earlier analysis identified fewer than 130 million unique TCR beta sequences in 150 million to 200 million T cells. Study-wide points: When the data were analyzed later, several of the most significant clusters appeared to be linked to common viral pathogens. When analyzed later, the rates of TCR association showed variation by HLA locus, with DRB1 the most and HLA-C the fewest. CMV serostatus was the sole immune exposure data available.

Primers: 60 Vbeta forward and 13 Jbeta reverse. Repertoires were generated with immunoSEQ multiplex PCR, while TCRdb's copy carries only in-frame clones and drops some. The sample has 150,000 to 200,000 clones; approximately 84% are singletons. The CDR3 has 15 residues. V shed 2 bases and J 6 bases; nucleotides not matched to a gene: 9. CDR1 MNHEY and CDR2 SVGAGI come from the germline V gene. On this clone itself: Its antigen remains unidentified.

This sequence originates from a woman in her forties or fifties in good health and CMV-seropositive. This rearrangement joins TRBV6-5 to TRBJ2-7, with 8 bases matching TRBD1. Sequencing was done on a sample of PBMCs. CDR3 in DNA: TGTGCCAGCAGTTACACCAAAGACAGGGGCTCCGAGCAGTACTTC. It codes for CASSYTKDRGSEQYF.